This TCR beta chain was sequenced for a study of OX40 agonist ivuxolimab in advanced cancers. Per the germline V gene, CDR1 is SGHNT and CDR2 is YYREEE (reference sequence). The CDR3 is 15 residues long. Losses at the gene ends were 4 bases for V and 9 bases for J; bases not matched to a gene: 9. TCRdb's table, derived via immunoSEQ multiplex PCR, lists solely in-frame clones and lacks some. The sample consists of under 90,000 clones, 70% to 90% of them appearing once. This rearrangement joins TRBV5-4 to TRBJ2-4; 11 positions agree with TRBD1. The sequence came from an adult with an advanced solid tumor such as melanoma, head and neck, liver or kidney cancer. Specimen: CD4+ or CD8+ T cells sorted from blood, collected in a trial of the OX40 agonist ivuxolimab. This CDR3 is CASSRGTGGSGIQYF. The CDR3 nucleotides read TGTGCCAGCAGCCGAGGGACAGGGGGGTCAGGCATTCAGTACTTC.